This TCR beta chain was documented in a study of cytomegalovirus exposure and HLA in healthy donors. Points from the study as a whole: TCR beta sequences reportedly predicted the HLA-A and HLA-B alleles of most subjects accurately.

The PCR had 60 Vbeta and 13 Jbeta primers. Some clones are missing from TCRdb's copy, which holds only in-frame ones; the method was immunoSEQ multiplex PCR. The listing contains under 65,000 clones. The V and J ends lost 5 bases and 6 bases, in that order; junction bases with no gene match: 2. The CDR3 covers 14 residues. The germline gives CDR1 SGHTA, CDR2 FQGTGA. To note about this clone: Antigen unknown.

The specimen sequenced was PBMCs. The receptor's source is a woman under 30 in good health and CMV-seronegative. This chain links TRBV7-3 with TRBJ2-3; TRBD2 matches at 13 bases. CDR3 protein: CASSLTSGRDTQYF. CDR3 in DNA: TGTGCCAGCAGCCTGACTAGCGGGAGGGATACGCAGTATTTT. Full variable domain (rest looked up from reference TRBV7-3 and TRBJ2-3): GAGVSQTPSNKVTEKGKYVELRCDPISGHTALYWYRQSLGQGPEFLIYFQGTGAADDSGLPNDRFFAVRPEGSVSTLKIQRTERGDSAVYLCASSLTSGRDTQYFGPGTRLTVL.